The clone carrying this T cell receptor beta chain was detected only a few times. In the authors' methods: Estimation of nucleated cell counts relied on the amplification of reference gene primers. Clones were read by immunoSEQ multiplex PCR, and TCRdb kept only the in-frame ones, dropping some. V, J and clone size are taken as reported in that table, and D and trimming were inferred from the DNA itself. The table has more than 150,000 clones, more than 80% seen once. Germline CDR1 SGHAT, CDR2 FQNNGV. The CDR3 has 14 amino acids. V lost 5 bases, J lost 3 bases, and 7 bases stayed unmatched. This sample is drawn from a study of blood T cell repertoires in COVID-19. The wider study: The study drew acute and convalescent COVID-19 samples from the United States, Italy and Spain.

The sequencing input was peripheral blood. The chain joins TRBV11-2 to TRBJ2-7; 7 bases fit TRBD1. The clonotype originates from an elderly woman with COVID-19, enrolled during active disease. CDR3 nucleotide sequence: TGTGCCAGCAGCCAGGGGACAGTTCTCTACGAGCAGTACTTC. It translates to CASSQGTVLYEQYF. Full variable domain (outside the CDR3, taken from reference TRBV11-2 and TRBJ2-7): EAGVAQSPRYKIIEKRQSVAFWCNPISGHATLYWYQQILGQGPKLLIQFQNNGVVDDSQLPKDRFSAERLKGVDSTLKIQPAKLEDSAVYLCASSQGTVLYEQYFGPGTRLTVT.